One sample yielded the 8 T cell receptor beta chains listed below, sequenced in a study of T cells after yellow fever vaccination. MiXCR was run by TCRdb on the 5' RACE reads, yielding one entry per CDR3 protein. The sample shows approximately 10,000 distinct CDR3 sequences, roughly 5.8% of them seen only once. The source material was PBMCs, either bulk or a sorted T-cell subset (CD4+, CD8+, memory, or dextramer-sorted; not recorded which), sampled on the day of the yellow fever booster vaccination. These receptors were collected from a man younger than 40 who received the YFV17D yellow fever vaccine.

This clonotype is classed as medium-sized. The chain couples TRBV20-1 to TRBJ2-3, with D possibly called TRBD1 or TRBD2 (5 bases each). CDR3 size: 14 residues. Germline CDR1 is DFQATT and CDR2 is SNEGSKA (reference sequence). The V gene lost 5 bases and the J gene lost 0 bases, with 12 bases spanning the gap. The CDR3 loop is CSAHGTSSTDTQYF. CDR3 sequence (DNA): TGCAGTGCTCACGGGACCTCCAGCACAGATACGCAGTATTTT.

Ten or more counts support this clonotype. This chain joins TRBV29-1 and TRBJ1-1, with D unclear. This CDR3 is built from 13 residues. Germline V CDR1 and CDR2: SQVTM, ANQGSEA. V dropped 7 bases and J dropped 6 bases, with 18 bases sitting between them. CDR3 sequence: CSAGGGSGAEAFF. The CDR3 nucleotides read TGCAGCGCCGGTGGAGGGAGTGGAGCTGAAGCTTTCTTT. The full variable domain, with the rest looked up from reference TRBV29-1 and TRBJ1-1, is SAVISQKPSRDICQRGTSLTIQCQVDSQVTMMFWYRQQPGQSLTLIATANQGSEATYESGFVIDKFPISRPNLTFSTLTVSNMSPEDSSIYLCSAGGGSGAEAFFGQGTRLTVV.

This clonotype is termed medium-sized. This rearrangement joins TRBV15 to TRBJ2-5, with 9 bases matching TRBD1. The CDR3 is 19 residues long. CDR1 and CDR2 (germline): LNHNV, YYDKDF (reference sequence). V trimming: 2 bases; J trimming: 2 bases; junction bases outside the gene matches: 15. The DNA of the CDR3 is TGTGCCACCAGCAGACCATTAGGACGGGGACAGGGAGAGCAAGAGACCCAGTACTTC. It codes for CATSRPLGRGQGEQETQYF. The variable domain in full, with the rest retrieved from reference TRBV15 and TRBJ2-5, is DAMVIQNPRYQVTQFGKPVTLSCSQTLNHNVMYWYQQKSSQAPKLLFHYYDKDFNNEADTPDNFQSRRPNTSFCFLDIRSPGLGDTAMYLCATSRPLGRGQGEQETQYFGPGTRLLVL.

The genes are TRBV29-1 and TRBJ2-7; 9 nucleotides match TRBD1. CDR3 length: 13 residues. J gave up 1 base and V 8 bases, and 6 bases lay outside the gene matches. Germline V gives CDR1 SQVTM, CDR2 ANQGSEA. Written as DNA, the CDR3 is TGCAGCCTGGGACAGGGAATATCCTACGAGCAGTACTTC. Translating gives CSLGQGISYEQYF.

This clonotype was detected many times. This sequence joins TRBV5-4 and TRBJ2-5, with 7 bases lining up with TRBD1. Looked up from germline, CDR1 is SGHNT and CDR2 is YYREEE (reference sequence). V lost 4 bases, J lost 1 base, and 4 bases stayed unmatched. CDR3 length equals 14 residues. The CDR3 region has the DNA TGTGCCAGCAGCCCCCGACAGGGCCAAGAGACCCAGTACTTC. Translated: CASSPRQGQETQYF.

This clonotype is judged medium-sized. This chain joins TRBV5-1 and TRBJ2-2, with D uncertain. The CDR3 extends over 13 amino acids. V dropped 2 bases and J dropped 5 bases, with 7 bases sitting between them. Per the germline V gene, CDR1 is SGHRS and CDR2 is YFSETQ. The CDR3 DNA sequence: TGCGCCAGCAGCTTCGATAGAACCGGGGAGCTGTTTTTT. Translated, it gives CASSFDRTGELFF. The full variable domain, rest sourced from reference TRBV5-1 and TRBJ2-2, is KAGVTQTPRYLIKTRGQQVTLSCSPISGHRSVSWYQQTPGQGLQFLFEYFSETQRNKGNFPGRFSGRQFSNSRSEMNVSTLELGDSALYLCASSFDRTGELFFGEGSRLTVL.

This clonotype was found many times. The genes are TRBV23-1 and TRBJ1-5; D possibly corresponds to TRBD1 (6 bases). TRBV23-1 is filed as an ORF, its function uncertain. The CDR3 totals 16 residues. Trimming left V 4 bases short and J 3 bases short, with 16 bases between. The DNA of the CDR3 is TGCGCCAGCAGTCTAGTGGGGGCAGGGATCAATCAGCCCCAGCATTTT. It yields the protein CASSLVGAGINQPQHF.

This rearrangement joins TRBV27 to TRBJ2-7, with TRBD2 identical over 14 bases. Trimming took 5 bases from V and 4 from J; bases not matched to a gene: 7. This CDR3 spans 16 amino acids. The germline gives CDR1 MNHEY, CDR2 SMNVEV (reference sequence). This CDR3 is CASSLRLAGGVYEQYF. CDR3 coding DNA: TGTGCCAGCAGTCTCAGACTAGCGGGAGGGGTTTACGAGCAGTACTTC.